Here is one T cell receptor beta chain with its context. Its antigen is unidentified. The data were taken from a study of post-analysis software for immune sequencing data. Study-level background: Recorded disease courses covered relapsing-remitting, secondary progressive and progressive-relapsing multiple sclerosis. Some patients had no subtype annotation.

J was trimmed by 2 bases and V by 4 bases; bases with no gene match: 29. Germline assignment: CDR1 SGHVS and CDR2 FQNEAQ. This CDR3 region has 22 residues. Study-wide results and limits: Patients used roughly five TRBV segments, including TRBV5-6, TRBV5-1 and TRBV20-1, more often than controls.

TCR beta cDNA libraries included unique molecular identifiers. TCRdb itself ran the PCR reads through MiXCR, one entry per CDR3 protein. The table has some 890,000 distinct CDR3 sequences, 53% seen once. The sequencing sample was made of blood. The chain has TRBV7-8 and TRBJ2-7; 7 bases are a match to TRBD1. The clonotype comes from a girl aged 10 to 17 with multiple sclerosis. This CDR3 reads CASSSRLWVSGTDSFLPYEQYF. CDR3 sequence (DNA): TGTGCCAGCAGCTCACGTTTATGGGTATCGGGGACAGATTCGTTTTTGCCCTACGAGCAGTACTTC.